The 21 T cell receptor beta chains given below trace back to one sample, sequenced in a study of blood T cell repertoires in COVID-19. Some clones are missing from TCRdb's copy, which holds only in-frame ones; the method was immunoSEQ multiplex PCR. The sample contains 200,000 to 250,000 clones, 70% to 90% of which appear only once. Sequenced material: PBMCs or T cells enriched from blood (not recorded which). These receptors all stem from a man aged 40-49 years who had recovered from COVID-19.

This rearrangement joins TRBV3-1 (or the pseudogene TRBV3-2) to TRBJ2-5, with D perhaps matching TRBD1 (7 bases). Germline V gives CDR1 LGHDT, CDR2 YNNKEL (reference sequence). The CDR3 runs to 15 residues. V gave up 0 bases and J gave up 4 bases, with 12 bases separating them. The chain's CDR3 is CASSQEYRGGETQYF. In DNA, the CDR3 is TGTGCCAGCAGCCAAGAATACAGGGGAGGAGAGACCCAGTACTTC.

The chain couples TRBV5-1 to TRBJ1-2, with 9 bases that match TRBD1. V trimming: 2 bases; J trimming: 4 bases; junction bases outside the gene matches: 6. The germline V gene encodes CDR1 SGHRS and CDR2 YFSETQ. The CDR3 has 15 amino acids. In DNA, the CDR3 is TGCGCCAGCAGCTTCCCGGACAGGGGTCTCTATGGCTACACCTTC. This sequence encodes CASSFPDRGLYGYTF.

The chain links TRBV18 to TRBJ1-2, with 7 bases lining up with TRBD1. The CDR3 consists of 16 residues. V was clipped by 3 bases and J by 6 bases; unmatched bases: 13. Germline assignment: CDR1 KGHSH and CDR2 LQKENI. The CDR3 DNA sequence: TGTGCCAGCTCACCCCCAACAGGGGCCGCGGGTGATGGCTACACCTTC. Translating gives CASSPPTGAAGDGYTF.

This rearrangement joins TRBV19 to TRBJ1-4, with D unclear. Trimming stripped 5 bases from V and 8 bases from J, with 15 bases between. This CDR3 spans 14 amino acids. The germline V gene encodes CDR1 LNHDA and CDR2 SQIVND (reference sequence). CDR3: CASSADGVGEKLFF. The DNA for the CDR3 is TGTGCCAGTAGTGCCGACGGGGTGGGGGAAAAACTGTTTTTT. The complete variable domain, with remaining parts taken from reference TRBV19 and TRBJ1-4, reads DGGITQSPKYLFRKEGQNVTLSCEQNLNHDAMYWYRQDPGQGLRLIYYSQIVNDFQKGDIAEGYSVSREKKESFPLTVTSAQKNPTAFYLCASSADGVGEKLFFGSGTQLSVL.

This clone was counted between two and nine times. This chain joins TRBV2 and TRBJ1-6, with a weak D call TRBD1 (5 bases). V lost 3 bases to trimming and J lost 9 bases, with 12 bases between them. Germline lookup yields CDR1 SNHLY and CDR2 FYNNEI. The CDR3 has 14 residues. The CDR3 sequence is CASSETPGGSPLHF. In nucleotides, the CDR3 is TGTGCCAGCAGTGAGACACCCGGGGGTTCACCCCTCCACTTT.

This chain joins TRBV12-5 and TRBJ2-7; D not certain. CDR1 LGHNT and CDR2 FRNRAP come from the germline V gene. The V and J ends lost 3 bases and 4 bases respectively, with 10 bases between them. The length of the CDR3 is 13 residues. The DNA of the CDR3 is TGTGCTAGTGGTTTCCTCCCGGAGTACGAGCAGTACTTC. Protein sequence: CASGFLPEYEQYF.

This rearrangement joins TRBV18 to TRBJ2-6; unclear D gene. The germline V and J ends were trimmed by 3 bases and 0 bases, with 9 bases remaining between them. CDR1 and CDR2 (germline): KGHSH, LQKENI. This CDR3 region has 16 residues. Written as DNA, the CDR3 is TGTGCCAGCTCACCGCAGCCAGGCTCTGGGGCCAACGTCCTGACTTTC. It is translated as CASSPQPGSGANVLTF.

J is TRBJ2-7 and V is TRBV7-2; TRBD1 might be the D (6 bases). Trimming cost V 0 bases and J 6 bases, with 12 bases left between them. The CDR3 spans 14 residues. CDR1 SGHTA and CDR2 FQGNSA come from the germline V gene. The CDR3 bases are TGTGCCAGCAGCTTAGCGCCTAGGACAGCCGAGCAGTACTTC. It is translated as CASSLAPRTAEQYF.

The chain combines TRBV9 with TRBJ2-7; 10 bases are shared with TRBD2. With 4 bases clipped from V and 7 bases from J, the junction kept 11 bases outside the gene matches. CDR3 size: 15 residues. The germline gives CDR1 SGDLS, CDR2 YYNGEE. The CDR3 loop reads CASSPSGLAVGEQYF. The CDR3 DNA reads TGTGCCAGCAGCCCATCAGGACTAGCGGTCGGGGAGCAGTACTTC.

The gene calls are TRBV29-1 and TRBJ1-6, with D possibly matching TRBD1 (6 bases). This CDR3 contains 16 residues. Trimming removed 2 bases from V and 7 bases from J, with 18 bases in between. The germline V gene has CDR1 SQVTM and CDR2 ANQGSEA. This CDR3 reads CSVENGTGIRNSPLHF. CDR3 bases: TGCAGCGTTGAAAATGGTACAGGGATTAGGAATTCACCCCTCCACTTT.

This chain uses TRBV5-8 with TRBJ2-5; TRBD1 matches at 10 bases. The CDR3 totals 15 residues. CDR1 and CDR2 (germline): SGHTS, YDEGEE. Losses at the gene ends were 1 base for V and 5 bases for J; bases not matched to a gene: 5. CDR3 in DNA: TGTGCCAGCAGCTTGAGGACAGGGGGTGTGGAGACCCAGTACTTC. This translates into CASSLRTGGVETQYF. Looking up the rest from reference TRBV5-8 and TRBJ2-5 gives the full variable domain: EAGVTQSPTHLIKTRGQQATLRCSPISGHTSVYWYQQALGLGLQFLLWYDEGEERNRGNFPPRFSGRQFPNYSSELNVNALELEDSALYLCASSLRTGGVETQYFGPGTRLLVL.

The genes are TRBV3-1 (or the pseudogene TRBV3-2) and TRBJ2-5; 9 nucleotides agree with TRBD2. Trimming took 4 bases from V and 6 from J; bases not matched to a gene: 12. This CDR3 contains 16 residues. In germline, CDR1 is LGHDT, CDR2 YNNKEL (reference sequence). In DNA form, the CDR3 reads TGTGCCAGCAGCCCCTTAGGACTAGCGTGGGAGAAGACCCAGTACTTC. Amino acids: CASSPLGLAWEKTQYF.

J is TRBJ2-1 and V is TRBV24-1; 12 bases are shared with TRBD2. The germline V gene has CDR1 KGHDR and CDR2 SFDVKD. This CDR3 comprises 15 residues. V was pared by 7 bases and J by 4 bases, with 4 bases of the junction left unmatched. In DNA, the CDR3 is TGTGCCACCAGCCTAGCGGGAGGGCGGTACAATGAGCAGTTCTTC. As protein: CATSLAGGRYNEQFF.

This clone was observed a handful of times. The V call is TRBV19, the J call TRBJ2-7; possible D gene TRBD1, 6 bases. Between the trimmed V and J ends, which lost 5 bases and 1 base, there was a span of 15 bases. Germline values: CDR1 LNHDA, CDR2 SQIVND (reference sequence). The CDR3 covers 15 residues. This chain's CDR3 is CASSPRQAPSYEQYF. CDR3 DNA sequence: TGTGCCAGTAGTCCCAGACAGGCCCCTTCCTACGAGCAGTACTTC.

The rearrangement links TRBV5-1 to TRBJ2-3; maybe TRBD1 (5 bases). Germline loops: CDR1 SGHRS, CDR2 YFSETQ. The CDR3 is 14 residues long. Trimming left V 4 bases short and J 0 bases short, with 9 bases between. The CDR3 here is CASSRSGSTDTQYF. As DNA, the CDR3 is TGCGCCAGCAGCCGATCAGGGAGCACAGATACGCAGTATTTT. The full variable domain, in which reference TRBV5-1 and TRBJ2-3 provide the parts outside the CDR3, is KAGVTQTPRYLIKTRGQQVTLSCSPISGHRSVSWYQQTPGQGLQFLFEYFSETQRNKGNFPGRFSGRQFSNSRSEMNVSTLELGDSALYLCASSRSGSTDTQYFGPGTRLTVL.

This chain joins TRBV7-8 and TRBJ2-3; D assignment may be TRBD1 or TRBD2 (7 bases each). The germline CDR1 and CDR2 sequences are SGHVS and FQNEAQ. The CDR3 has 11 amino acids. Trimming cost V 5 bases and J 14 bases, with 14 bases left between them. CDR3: CASSQGEGSYF. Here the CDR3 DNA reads TGTGCCAGCAGCCAGGGGGAGGGGTCGTATTTT.

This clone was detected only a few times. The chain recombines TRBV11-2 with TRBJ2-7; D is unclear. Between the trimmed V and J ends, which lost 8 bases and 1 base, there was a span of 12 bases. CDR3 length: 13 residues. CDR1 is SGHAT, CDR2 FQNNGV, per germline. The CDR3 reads CASGGVRSYEQYF. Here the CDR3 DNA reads TGTGCCAGCGGCGGTGTGAGATCCTACGAGCAGTACTTC.

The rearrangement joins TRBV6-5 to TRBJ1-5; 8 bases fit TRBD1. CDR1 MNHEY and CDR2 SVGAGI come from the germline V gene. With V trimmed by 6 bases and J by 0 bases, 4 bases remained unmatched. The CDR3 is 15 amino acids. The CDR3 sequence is CASRDRGSSNQPQHF. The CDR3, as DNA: TGTGCCAGCAGAGACAGGGGTTCTAGCAATCAGCCCCAGCATTTT.

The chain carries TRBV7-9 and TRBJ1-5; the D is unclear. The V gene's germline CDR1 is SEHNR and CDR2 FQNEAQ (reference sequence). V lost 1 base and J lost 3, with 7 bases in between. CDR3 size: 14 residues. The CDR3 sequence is CASSLGLNNQPQHF. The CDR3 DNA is TGTGCCAGCAGCTTAGGACTGAACAATCAGCCCCAGCATTTT.

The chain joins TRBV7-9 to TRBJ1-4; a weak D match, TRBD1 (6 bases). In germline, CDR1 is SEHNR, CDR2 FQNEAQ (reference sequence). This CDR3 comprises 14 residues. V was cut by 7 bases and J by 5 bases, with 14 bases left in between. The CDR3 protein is CASNPTGLNEKLFF. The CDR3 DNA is TGTGCCAGCAATCCGACAGGTTTGAATGAAAAACTGTTTTTT.

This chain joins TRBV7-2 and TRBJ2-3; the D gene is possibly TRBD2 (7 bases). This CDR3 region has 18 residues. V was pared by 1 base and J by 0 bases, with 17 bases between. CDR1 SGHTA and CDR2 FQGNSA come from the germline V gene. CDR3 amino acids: CASSLEPPGGLSTDTQYF. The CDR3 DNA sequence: TGTGCCAGCAGCTTAGAGCCCCCGGGGGGCCTTAGCACAGATACGCAGTATTTT. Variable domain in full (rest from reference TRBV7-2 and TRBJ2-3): GAGVSQSPSNKVTEKGKDVELRCDPISGHTALYWYRQSLGQGLEFLIYFQGNSAPDKSGLPSDRFSAERTGGSVSTLTIQRTQQEDSAVYLCASSLEPPGGLSTDTQYFGPGTRLTVL.